This is a list of T cell receptor beta chains from one sample in a study of blood T cell repertoires in COVID-19. Libraries were prepared by immunoSEQ multiplex PCR; TCRdb keeps only in-frame clonotypes and omits some of them. The data contain approximately 210,000 clones, 84% of them singletons. Sequenced: peripheral blood. The receptors shown here come from an elderly woman with COVID-19, enrolled during active disease. Both conserved end residues are part of each CDR3. The D gene is left open where the match is weak. A clone size is listed for some rows: how often the clone was seen (once, few, many), or a class if it is expanded.

d_call	v_call	j_call	clone_size	cdr3_nt	cdr3_aa
-	TRBV12-3/TRBV12-4	TRBJ1-2	-	TGTGCCAGCACCTTAGAGAGCCGTGGCTACACCTTC	CASTLESRGYTF
-	TRBV15	TRBJ1-5	-	TGTGCCACCAGCAGAGATAGGGGAGGGCAGTACAATCAGCCCCAGCATTTT	CATSRDRGGQYNQPQHF
-	TRBV19	TRBJ1-2	-	TGTGCCAGTAGTATGGCAGATACATATGGCTACACCTTC	CASSMADTYGYTF
-	TRBV18	TRBJ2-2	once	TGTGCCAGCTCACCACTAGGGGCCTCAGCGAACACCGGGGAGCTGTTTTTT	CASSPLGASANTGELFF
-	TRBV7-2	TRBJ2-7	-	TGTGCCAGCAGCCCGAATCCGGTTTCCTACGAGCAGTACTTC	CASSPNPVSYEQYF
-	TRBV4-1	TRBJ1-1	few	TGCGCCAGCAGCCAAGAACACAGCAACACTGAAGCTTTCTTT	CASSQEHSNTEAFF
-	TRBV7-2	TRBJ1-5	-	TGTGCCAGCGGGGCTGGTAGCAATCAGCCCCAGCATTTT	CASGAGSNQPQHF
TRBD1	TRBV5-4	TRBJ2-2	-	TGTGCCAGCAGTAGGGTGGCAGGGACGGACAGGGCCAACACCGGGGAGCTGTTTTTT	CASSRVAGTDRANTGELFF
-	TRBV7-7	TRBJ2-1	-	TGTGCTAGCAGCTTAGGGCGGGGGCCTTTCAATGAGCAGTTCTTC	CASSLGRGPFNEQFF
-	TRBV10-2	TRBJ1-5	-	TGCGCCAGCAGTGAACCCCAGGGGCCCCAGCATTTT	CASSEPQGPQHF
TRBD1	TRBV19	TRBJ1-1	-	TGTGCCAGTAGCCCCGCCGACAGGGGCACTGAAGCTTTCTTT	CASSPADRGTEAFF
-	TRBV9	TRBJ2-5	-	TGTGCCAGCAGTCATGCCGCTAGGGGGGAGACCCAGTACTTC	CASSHAARGETQYF
-	TRBV28	TRBJ2-5	-	TGTGCCAGCAGCCTTTTCGCGGTCCGGGAGAGCCAGTACTTC	CASSLFAVRESQYF
TRBD1	TRBV6-2/TRBV6-3	TRBJ1-1	-	TGTGCCAGCAGTGACAGGGCAGGGTCGGCCACTGAAGCTTTCTTT	CASSDRAGSATEAFF
-	TRBV14	TRBJ2-7	-	TGTGCCAGCAGCCGTGGCTTCGACAGCTCCTACGAGCAGTACTTC	CASSRGFDSSYEQYF
-	TRBV30	TRBJ1-1	-	TGTGCCTTAACGGCCGTGACACTGAACACTGAAGCTTTCTTT	CALTAVTLNTEAFF
-	TRBV30	TRBJ1-1	-	TGTGCCAGATCCTCAGGGTATTCGTGGGGGAACACTGAAGCTTTCTTT	CARSSGYSWGNTEAFF
-	TRBV2	TRBJ2-7	-	TGTGCCAGCAGTGGAGGACTTACCTACGAGCAGTACTTC	CASSGGLTYEQYF
-	TRBV5-8	TRBJ1-5	-	TGTGCCAGCAGCTTACGAAGAGGGAATCAGCCCCAGCATTTT	CASSLRRGNQPQHF
TRBD1	TRBV19	TRBJ1-2	once	TGTGCCAGTAGTTCAACCGGGACAGGGGCCAACTCCTATGGCTACACCTTC	CASSSTGTGANSYGYTF
-	TRBV3-1/TRBV3-2	TRBJ1-3	once	TGTGCCAGCAGCCAAGTTGGGCTCTCTGGAAACACCATATATTTT	CASSQVGLSGNTIYF
TRBD1	TRBV10-3	TRBJ1-5	-	TGTGCCATCAGCCCCGGGACAGAGGGAAATGAGCCCCAGCATTTT	CAISPGTEGNEPQHF
-	TRBV11-2	TRBJ2-5	-	TGTGCCAGCAGCCAAGTTCCAGGGACCCAGTACTTC	CASSQVPGTQYF
-	TRBV24-1	TRBJ2-5	-	TGTGCCACCAGTGACCGAGAAGAGACCCAGTACTTC	CATSDREETQYF
TRBD1	TRBV6-2/TRBV6-3	TRBJ1-5	-	TGTGCCAGCAGTTTAACAGGGGGTGGTAAGGAGCCCCAGCATTTT	CASSLTGGGKEPQHF
-	TRBV10-3	TRBJ2-3	-	TGTGCCATCGGGGCGGGCACAGATACGCAGTATTTT	CAIGAGTDTQYF
TRBD1	TRBV11-3	TRBJ2-7	-	TGTGCCAGCAGTCATACCGGGACAGGTCGCTACGAGCAGTACTTC	CASSHTGTGRYEQYF
-	TRBV3-1/TRBV3-2	TRBJ1-6	once	TGTGCCAGCAGCCACAGGGGTGATTCACCCCTCCACTTT	CASSHRGDSPLHF
-	TRBV28	TRBJ2-2	-	TGTGCCAGCAGAGTACTGCTTGGGAACACCGGGGAGCTGTTTTTT	CASRVLLGNTGELFF
-	TRBV6-6	TRBJ1-2	-	TGTGCCAGCAGTTACTGGGAGGTCCCTAACTATGGCTACACCTTC	CASSYWEVPNYGYTF
-	TRBV2	TRBJ2-7	-	TGTGCCAGCAGTGAAGCGCCGGGGTACGAGCAGTACTTC	CASSEAPGYEQYF
TRBD1	TRBV12-3/TRBV12-4	TRBJ2-3	-	TGTGCCAGCTTGGGACAGCTCACAGATACGCAGTATTTT	CASLGQLTDTQYF
TRBD2	TRBV6-2/TRBV6-3	TRBJ2-5	-	TGTGCCAGCAGTTGGGGAGGCGGGGGAGGAGAGACCCAGTACTTC	CASSWGGGGGETQYF
TRBD1	TRBV6-5	TRBJ1-3	-	TGTGCCAGCAGTTCTACGGGACAGGGGGACACCATATATTTT	CASSSTGQGDTIYF
TRBD1	TRBV6-5	TRBJ2-7	few	TGTGCCAGCAGTTACCGAGGACAGGGGAGGGCCTACGAGCAGTACTTC	CASSYRGQGRAYEQYF
-	TRBV19	TRBJ1-2	once	TGTGCCAGCAATCCACAGGGAAACTATGGCTACACCTTC	CASNPQGNYGYTF
TRBD2	TRBV5-4	TRBJ2-3	-	TGTGCCAGCACGCCCGGAGGTAGCGGGGTAGATACGCAGTATTTT	CASTPGGSGVDTQYF
-	TRBV29-1	TRBJ2-5	-	TGCAGCGCTGCCATTCTCCAGAGACAGCCTACGCAAGAGACCCAGTACTTC	CSAAILQRQPTQETQYF
-	TRBV3-1/TRBV3-2	TRBJ2-1	-	TGTGCCAGCAGCCAAGATCTGAGGGGACTGGGTTGGGGTGAGCAGTTCTTC	CASSQDLRGLGWGEQFF
-	TRBV19	TRBJ2-3	-	TGTGCCAGTGGCCAGGGGACAGATACGCAGTATTTT	CASGQGTDTQYF
TRBD1	TRBV5-1	TRBJ1-1	few	TGCGCCAGCAGCTTGTATGGGACAGGGGCCACTGAAGCTTTCTTT	CASSLYGTGATEAFF
TRBD2	TRBV7-6	TRBJ2-2	-	TGTGCCAGCAGCTTCTTAACTAGCGGGGGGGCTGGCACCGGGGAGCTGTTTTTT	CASSFLTSGGAGTGELFF
-	TRBV2	TRBJ1-6	-	TGTGCCAGCACCTACCTGACAGCCAATTCACCCCTCCACTTT	CASTYLTANSPLHF
TRBD2	TRBV5-1	TRBJ2-1	-	TGCGCCAGCAGCTCATCGGGACTAGCGGGGTCCAATGAGCAGTTCTTC	CASSSSGLAGSNEQFF
-	TRBV6-4	TRBJ2-3	-	TGTGCCAGCAGTGACTCGAACCAACCACCAGGGGTTCATACGCAGTATTTT	CASSDSNQPPGVHTQYF
TRBD1	TRBV9	TRBJ1-6	-	TGTGCCAGCAGCCTATTACAGGGGTCTAATTCACCCCTCCACTTT	CASSLLQGSNSPLHF
-	TRBV6-5	TRBJ1-6	-	TGTGCCAGCAGCCGCGGACAGTCTGAGCTCCGGGCCTTT	CASSRGQSELRAF
TRBD2	TRBV7-2	TRBJ2-7	-	TGTGCCAGCAGCTTAGTAAGCGGGGTGAGCTCCTACGAGCAGTACTTC	CASSLVSGVSSYEQYF
-	TRBV2	TRBJ2-7	-	TGTGCCAGCAGTGAGGACATACCCTCCTACGAGCAGTACTTC	CASSEDIPSYEQYF